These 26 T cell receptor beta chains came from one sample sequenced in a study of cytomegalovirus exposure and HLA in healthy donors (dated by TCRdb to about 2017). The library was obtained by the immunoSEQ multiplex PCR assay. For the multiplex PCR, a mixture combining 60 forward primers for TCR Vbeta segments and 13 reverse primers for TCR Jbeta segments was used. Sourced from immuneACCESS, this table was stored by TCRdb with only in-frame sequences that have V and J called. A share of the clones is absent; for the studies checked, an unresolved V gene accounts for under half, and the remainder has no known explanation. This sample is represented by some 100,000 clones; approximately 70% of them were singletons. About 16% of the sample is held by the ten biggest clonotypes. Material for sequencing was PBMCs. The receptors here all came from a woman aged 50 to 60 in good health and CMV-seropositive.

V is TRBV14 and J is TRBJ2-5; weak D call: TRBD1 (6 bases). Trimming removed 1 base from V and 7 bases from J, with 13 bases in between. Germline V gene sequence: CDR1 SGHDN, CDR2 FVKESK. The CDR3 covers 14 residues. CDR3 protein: CASSQVGAKGTQYF. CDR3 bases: TGTGCCAGCAGCCAAGTGGGGGCTAAGGGGACCCAGTACTTC.

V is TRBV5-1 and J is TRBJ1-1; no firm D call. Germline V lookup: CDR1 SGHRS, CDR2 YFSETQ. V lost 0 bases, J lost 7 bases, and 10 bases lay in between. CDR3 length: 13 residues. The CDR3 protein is CASSLGADREAFF. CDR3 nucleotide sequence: TGCGCCAGCAGCTTGGGGGCAGATCGTGAAGCTTTCTTT.

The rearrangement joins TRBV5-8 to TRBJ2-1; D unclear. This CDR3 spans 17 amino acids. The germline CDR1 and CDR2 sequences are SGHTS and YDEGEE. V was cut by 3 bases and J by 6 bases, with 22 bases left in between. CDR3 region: CASSSLPLALLVNEQFF. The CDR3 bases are TGTGCCAGCAGCTCACTACCACTTGCCCTCTTGGTCAATGAGCAGTTCTTC.

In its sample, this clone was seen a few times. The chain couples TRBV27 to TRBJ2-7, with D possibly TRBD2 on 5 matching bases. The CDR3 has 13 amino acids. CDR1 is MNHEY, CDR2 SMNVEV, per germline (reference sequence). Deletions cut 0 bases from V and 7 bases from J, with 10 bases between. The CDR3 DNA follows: TGTGCCAGCAGTTTATCCCCCCGGAGGGAGCAGTACTTC. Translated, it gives CASSLSPRREQYF.

The CDR3: CASSGRAHTDTQYF. The CDR3 DNA sequence: TGTGCCAGCAGCGGGAGGGCCCATACAGATACGCAGTATTTT. This chain connects TRBV19 to TRBJ2-3, with 10 bases fitting TRBD2. This CDR3 comprises 14 residues. The V gene's germline CDR1 is LNHDA and CDR2 SQIVND (reference sequence). V gave up 9 bases and J gave up 3 bases; unmatched junction bases: 6.

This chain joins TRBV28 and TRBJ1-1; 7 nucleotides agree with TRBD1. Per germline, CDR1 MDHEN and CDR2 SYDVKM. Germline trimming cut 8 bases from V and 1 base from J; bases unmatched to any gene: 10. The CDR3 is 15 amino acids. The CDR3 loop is CASSRDSSWNTEAFF. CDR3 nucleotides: TGTGCCAGCTCCAGGGACAGCTCGTGGAACACTGAAGCTTTCTTT.

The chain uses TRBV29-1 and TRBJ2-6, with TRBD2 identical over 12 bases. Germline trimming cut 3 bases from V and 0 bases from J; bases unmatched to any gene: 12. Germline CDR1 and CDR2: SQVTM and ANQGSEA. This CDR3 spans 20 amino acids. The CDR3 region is CSVDWLAGGPKSSGANVLTF. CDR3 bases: TGCAGCGTTGATTGGCTAGCGGGAGGGCCGAAAAGCTCTGGGGCCAACGTCCTGACTTTC. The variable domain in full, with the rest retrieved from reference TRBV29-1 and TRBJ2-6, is SAVISQKPSRDICQRGTSLTIQCQVDSQVTMMFWYRQQPGQSLTLIATANQGSEATYESGFVIDKFPISRPNLTFSTLTVSNMSPEDSSIYLCSVDWLAGGPKSSGANVLTFGAGSRLTVL.

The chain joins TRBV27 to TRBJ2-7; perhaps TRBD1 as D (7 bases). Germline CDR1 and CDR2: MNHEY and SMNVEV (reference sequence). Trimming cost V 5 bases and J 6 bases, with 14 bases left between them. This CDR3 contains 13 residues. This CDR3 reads CASSPSGGGEQYF. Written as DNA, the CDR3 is TGTGCCAGCAGTCCGTCAGGGGGAGGCGAGCAGTACTTC.

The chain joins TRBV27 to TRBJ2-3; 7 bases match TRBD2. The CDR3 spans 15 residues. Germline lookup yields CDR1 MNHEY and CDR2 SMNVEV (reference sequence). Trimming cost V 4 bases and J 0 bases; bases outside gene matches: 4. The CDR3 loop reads CASSWGGGSTDTQYF. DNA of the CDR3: TGTGCCAGCAGTTGGGGCGGGGGTAGCACAGATACGCAGTATTTT.

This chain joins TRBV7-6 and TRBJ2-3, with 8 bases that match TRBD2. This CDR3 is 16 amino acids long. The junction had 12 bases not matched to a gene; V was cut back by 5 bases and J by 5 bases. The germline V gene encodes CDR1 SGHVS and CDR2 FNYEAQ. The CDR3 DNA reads TGTGCCAGCAGCCGAGAGGTAGCGGGATATCTAGATACGCAGTATTTT. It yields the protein CASSREVAGYLDTQYF.

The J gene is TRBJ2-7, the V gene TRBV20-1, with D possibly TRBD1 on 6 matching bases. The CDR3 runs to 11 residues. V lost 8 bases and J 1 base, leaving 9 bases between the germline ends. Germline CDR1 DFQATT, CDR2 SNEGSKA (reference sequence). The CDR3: CSSGQSYEQYF. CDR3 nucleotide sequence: TGCAGTTCGGGACAATCCTACGAGCAGTACTTC.

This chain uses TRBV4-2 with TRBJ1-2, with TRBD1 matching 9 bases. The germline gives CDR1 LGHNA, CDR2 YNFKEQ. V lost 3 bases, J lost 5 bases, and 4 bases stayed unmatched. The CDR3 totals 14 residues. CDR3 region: CASSQGTGPYGYTF. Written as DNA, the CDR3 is TGTGCCAGCAGCCAGGGGACAGGGCCATATGGCTACACCTTC.

Written as DNA, the CDR3 is TGTGCCAGCGGACTGACAGGTAACGAGCAGTACTTC. Encoded protein: CASGLTGNEQYF. The chain carries TRBV7-8 and TRBJ2-7; D might be TRBD1 (6 bases). Per the germline V gene, CDR1 is SGHVS and CDR2 is FQNEAQ. CDR3 length equals 12 residues. V was cut by 8 bases and J by 5 bases, with 13 bases left in between.

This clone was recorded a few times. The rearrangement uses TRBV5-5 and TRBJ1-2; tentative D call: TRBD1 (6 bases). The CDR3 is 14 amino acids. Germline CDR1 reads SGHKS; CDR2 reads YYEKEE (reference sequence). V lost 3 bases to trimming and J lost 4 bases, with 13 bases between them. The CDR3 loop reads CASSSTGLGYGYTF. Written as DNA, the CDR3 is TGTGCCAGCAGCTCTACAGGGCTCGGCTATGGCTACACCTTC.

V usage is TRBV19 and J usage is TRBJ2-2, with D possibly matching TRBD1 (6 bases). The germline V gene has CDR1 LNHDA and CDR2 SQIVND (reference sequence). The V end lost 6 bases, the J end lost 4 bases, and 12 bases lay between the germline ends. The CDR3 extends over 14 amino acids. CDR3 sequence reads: CASSLQGGTGELFF. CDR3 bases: TGTGCCAGTAGCTTACAGGGTGGCACCGGGGAGCTGTTTTTT.

In nucleotides, the CDR3 is TGTGCCAGCTCACCGTCAGGGGCCCCCCTCACAGATACGCAGTATTTT. Protein product: CASSPSGAPLTDTQYF. The gene calls are TRBV18 and TRBJ2-3; weak D call: TRBD1 (6 bases). Trimming removed 3 bases from V and 2 bases from J, with 15 bases in between. The V gene's germline CDR1 is KGHSH and CDR2 LQKENI. This CDR3 region has 16 residues.

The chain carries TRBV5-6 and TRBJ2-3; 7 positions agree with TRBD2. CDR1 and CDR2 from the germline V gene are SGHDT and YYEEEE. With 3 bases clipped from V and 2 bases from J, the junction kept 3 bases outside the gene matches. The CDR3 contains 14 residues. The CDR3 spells CASSSAGNTDTQYF. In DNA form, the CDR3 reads TGTGCCAGCAGCTCAGCGGGAAACACAGATACGCAGTATTTT.

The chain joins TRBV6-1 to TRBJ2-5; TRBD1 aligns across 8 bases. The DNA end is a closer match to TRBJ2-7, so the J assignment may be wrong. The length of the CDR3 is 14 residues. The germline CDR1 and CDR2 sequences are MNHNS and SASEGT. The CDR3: CASGGGRGLGEQYF. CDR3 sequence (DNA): TGTGCCAGCGGGGGCGGCAGGGGGCTTGGCGAGCAGTACTTC.

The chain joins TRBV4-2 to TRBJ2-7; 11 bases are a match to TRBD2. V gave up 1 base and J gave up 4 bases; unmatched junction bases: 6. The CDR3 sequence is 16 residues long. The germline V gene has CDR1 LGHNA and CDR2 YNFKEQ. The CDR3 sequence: CASSQGRLAGSYEQYF. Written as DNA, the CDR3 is TGTGCCAGCAGCCAAGGAAGACTAGCGGGATCGTACGAGCAGTACTTC.

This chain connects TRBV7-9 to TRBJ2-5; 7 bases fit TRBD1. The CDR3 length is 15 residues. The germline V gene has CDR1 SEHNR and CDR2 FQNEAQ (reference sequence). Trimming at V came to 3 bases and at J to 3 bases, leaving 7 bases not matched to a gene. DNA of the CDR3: TGTGCCAGCAGCTTGGCTGAGGGACAGAAAGAGACCCAGTACTTC. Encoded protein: CASSLAEGQKETQYF.

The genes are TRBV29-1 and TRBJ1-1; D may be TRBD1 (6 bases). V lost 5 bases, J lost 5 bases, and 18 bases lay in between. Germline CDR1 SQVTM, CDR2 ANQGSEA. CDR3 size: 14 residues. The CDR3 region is CSVLFRGGETEAFF. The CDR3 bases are TGCAGCGTTCTGTTCAGGGGAGGGGAAACTGAAGCTTTCTTT. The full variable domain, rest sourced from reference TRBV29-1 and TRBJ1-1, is SAVISQKPSRDICQRGTSLTIQCQVDSQVTMMFWYRQQPGQSLTLIATANQGSEATYESGFVIDKFPISRPNLTFSTLTVSNMSPEDSSIYLCSVLFRGGETEAFFGQGTRLTVV.

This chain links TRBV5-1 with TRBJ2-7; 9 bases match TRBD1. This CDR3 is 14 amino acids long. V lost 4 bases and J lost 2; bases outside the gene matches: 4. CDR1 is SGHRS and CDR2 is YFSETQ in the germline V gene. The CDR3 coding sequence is TGCGCCAGCAGCCCGACAGGGGGTACCTACGAGCAGTACTTC. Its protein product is CASSPTGGTYEQYF.

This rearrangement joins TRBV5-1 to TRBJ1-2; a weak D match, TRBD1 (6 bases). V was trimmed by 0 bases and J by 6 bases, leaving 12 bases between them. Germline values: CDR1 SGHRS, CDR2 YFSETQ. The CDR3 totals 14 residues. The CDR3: CASSLEGVANGYTF. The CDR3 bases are TGCGCCAGCAGCTTGGAGGGGGTAGCGAATGGCTACACCTTC.

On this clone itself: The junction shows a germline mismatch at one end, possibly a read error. The CDR3 loop is CSSSLSGRGYNEQFF. The CDR3 DNA is TGTTCCAGCAGCTTGTCGGGCAGGGGGTACAATGAGCAGTTCTTC. The genes are TRBV7-9 and TRBJ2-1; 7 nucleotides match TRBD1. The CDR3 length is 15 residues. Germline V CDR1 and CDR2: SEHNR, FQNEAQ (reference sequence).

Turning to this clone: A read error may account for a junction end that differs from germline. For the CDR3, the DNA is TGTTCCAGCAGCTTAACAGGGGGGGGTGAAAAACTGTTTTTT. The encoded protein is CSSSLTGGGEKLFF. V usage is TRBV7-9 and J usage is TRBJ1-4; 8 nucleotides line up with TRBD1. CDR1 and CDR2 (germline): SEHNR, FQNEAQ (reference sequence). The CDR3 loop spans 14 amino acids.

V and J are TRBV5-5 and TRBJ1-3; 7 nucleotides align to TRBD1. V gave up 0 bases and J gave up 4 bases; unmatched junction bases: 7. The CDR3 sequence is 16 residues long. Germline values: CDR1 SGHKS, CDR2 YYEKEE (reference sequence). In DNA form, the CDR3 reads TGTGCCAGCAGCTTGGAGGGGGCTTTAATGGGAAACACCATATATTTT. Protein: CASSLEGALMGNTIYF.